The subject of this entry is one T cell receptor (beta chain). Its antigen is as yet unknown. These data are taken from a study of post-analysis software for immune sequencing data. Overall study findings and caveats: TRBV5-6, TRBV5-1 and TRBV20-1 were among four to six TRBV segments more frequent in patients than controls.

Included in the TCR beta cDNA libraries were unique molecular identifiers. TCRdb re-analysed the PCR reads in MiXCR, keeping a single row per CDR3 protein. The sample consists of over 700,000 distinct CDR3 sequences, 30% of them appearing once. The junction had 4 bases not matched to a gene; V was cut back by 7 bases and J by 4 bases. The germline gives CDR1 SGHAT, CDR2 FQNNGV. This CDR3 is 13 amino acids long. The genes are TRBV11-2 and TRBJ2-3, with 8 bases lining up with TRBD2. The sequencing input was blood. This clonotype was sampled from a girl between 5 and 17 years old with multiple sclerosis. The CDR3 loop reads CASNRGGPDTQYF. In DNA, the CDR3 is TGTGCCAGCAACCGGGGGGGACCAGATACGCAGTATTTT.